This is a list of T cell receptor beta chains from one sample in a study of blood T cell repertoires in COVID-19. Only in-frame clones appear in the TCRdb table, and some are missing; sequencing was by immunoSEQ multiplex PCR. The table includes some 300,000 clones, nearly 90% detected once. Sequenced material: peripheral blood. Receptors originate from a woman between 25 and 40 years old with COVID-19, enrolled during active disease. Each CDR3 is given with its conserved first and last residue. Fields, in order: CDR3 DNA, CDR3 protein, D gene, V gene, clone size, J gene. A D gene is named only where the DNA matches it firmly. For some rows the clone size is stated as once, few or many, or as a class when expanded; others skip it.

TGTGCCAGCAGTGTACTAGCGGGGGGCTCCTACGAGCAGTACTTC CASSVLAGGSYEQYF TRBD2 TRBV6-2/TRBV6-3 - TRBJ2-7
TGCGCCAGCAGCTTTCAGGGGTATAATTCACCCCTCCACTTT CASSFQGYNSPLHF - TRBV5-1 - TRBJ1-6
TGTGCCAGCAGCGCCGGGGGAGCAGGGGGCTGGGAGACCCAGTACTTC CASSAGGAGGWETQYF TRBD1 TRBV7-8 - TRBJ2-5
TGTGCCAGTAGTATAGGGCTGGTACAGGGGGCCAACGAGCAGTACTTC CASSIGLVQGANEQYF TRBD1 TRBV19 - TRBJ2-7
TGTGCCAGCAGGACGACAGGGGCCACCGGGGAGCTGTTTTTT CASRTTGATGELFF TRBD1 TRBV6-5 few TRBJ2-2
TGCGCCAGCAGCTTGGGAGGGATAGACACTGAAGCTTTCTTT CASSLGGIDTEAFF - TRBV5-1 few TRBJ1-1
TGTGCCAGTAGTATCGCGAGGGACAGGGGTGTGAACACTGAAGCTTTCTTT CASSIARDRGVNTEAFF TRBD1 TRBV19 once TRBJ1-1
TGTGCCAGCAGTTCAGCGGGGAGCACCTACAATGAGCAGTTCTTC CASSSAGSTYNEQFF TRBD2 TRBV6-2/TRBV6-3 - TRBJ2-1
TGTGCCAGCAAGGCTAGCTCCTACAATGAGCAGTTCTTC CASKASSYNEQFF - TRBV2 - TRBJ2-1
TGCGCCAGCAGCCAACTAGGAGAGACCCAGTACTTC CASSQLGETQYF - TRBV4-1 - TRBJ2-5
TGCGCCAGCAGGGAGTTTCATGTGGTAGGCGGGGGTGTCGATGAGCAGTTCTTC CASREFHVVGGGVDEQFF TRBD2 TRBV10-2 - TRBJ2-1
TGTGCCAGCAGCTCCCCTCCGAACACTGAAGCTTTCTTT CASSSPPNTEAFF - TRBV5-4 - TRBJ1-1
TGTGCCAGCACAGGGGGACTAGCGGGCACCGGGGAGCTGTTTTTT CASTGGLAGTGELFF TRBD2 TRBV2 - TRBJ2-2
TGTGCCAGCAGTTCAGCGGGTACGAACACCGGGGAGCTGTTTTTT CASSSAGTNTGELFF - TRBV27 - TRBJ2-2
TGTGCCAGCAGCTCGGACAGGGGAGCTAATGAAAAACTGTTTTTT CASSSDRGANEKLFF TRBD1 TRBV7-2 - TRBJ1-4
TGTGCCAGCAGGACCGGGACAGGGTATTTCGGCTACACCTTC CASRTGTGYFGYTF TRBD1 TRBV6-5 - TRBJ1-2
TGTGCCAGTCCCCGGGGGGTGTACACCTTC CASPRGVYTF - TRBV19 - TRBJ1-2
TGTGCCAGCAGCGTGGACAGATACAATGAGCAGTTCTTC CASSVDRYNEQFF - TRBV7-3 - TRBJ2-1
TGTGCCAGCAGGTTGGACAGGGATAACACTGAAGCTTTCTTT CASRLDRDNTEAFF TRBD1 TRBV2 - TRBJ1-1
TGTGCCAGTAGTAAGCGGGGTCGGACAGATACGCAGTATTTT CASSKRGRTDTQYF TRBD2 TRBV19 - TRBJ2-3
TGTGCCAGCAGTTTTATAGGGGGTGCCCAGGGGGAACCCCTCCACTTT CASSFIGGAQGEPLHF TRBD1 TRBV27 - TRBJ1-6
TGCAGTGCTTACCAGGAGACCCAGTACTTC CSAYQETQYF - TRBV20-1 - TRBJ2-5
TGTGCCAGCTCCCCGTCCCTGGGCGGGGGCCTTAGCTCCTACAATGAGCAGTTCTTC CASSPSLGGGLSSYNEQFF - TRBV3-1/TRBV3-2 - TRBJ2-1
TGTGCCAGCAGCCCTCCGGGGGGAGGCCTAAACATTCAGTACTTC CASSPPGGGLNIQYF TRBD2 TRBV7-2 - TRBJ2-4
TGTGCCAGCAGTTACCTAAGGGCGGGGGAGCAGTACTTC CASSYLRAGEQYF - TRBV12-3/TRBV12-4 - TRBJ2-7
TGTGCCACTCAGGGGGGATCCTACGAGCAGTACTTC CATQGGSYEQYF - TRBV7-9 - TRBJ2-7
TGTGCCAGCAGCTTAAGGGAGGGGGGTTCATTCACAGATACGCAGTATTTT CASSLREGGSFTDTQYF - TRBV11-2 - TRBJ2-3
TGTGCCAGCAGTCCCGGTTACCGTCAAGAGACCCAGTACTTC CASSPGYRQETQYF - TRBV27 - TRBJ2-5
TGTGCCAGCAGAAGGACAGCGAACACCGGGGAGCTGTTTTTT CASRRTANTGELFF - TRBV6-5 - TRBJ2-2
TGTGCCACCAGCAGACAGGGGCCAAGACAGCCCCAGCATTTT CATSRQGPRQPQHF - TRBV15 - TRBJ1-5
TGTGCCAGCAGGACATCCGGGGAGCTGTTTTTT CASRTSGELFF - TRBV6-6 once TRBJ2-2
TGTGCCAGCAGTCTAGGGGCCCCGGGTCCCCTCCACTTT CASSLGAPGPLHF - TRBV27 - TRBJ1-6
TGTGCCAGTACAAACAGGGGCGGGGAGGAAAAACTGTTTTTT CASTNRGGEEKLFF TRBD1 TRBV19 once TRBJ1-4
TGTGCCAGCTCGGAGACAGGGGGAAACACCATATATTTT CASSETGGNTIYF TRBD1 TRBV6-5 - TRBJ1-3
TGTGCCAGCAGCTTAGGCCTAAGAGGGACAGACTATGGCTACACCTTC CASSLGLRGTDYGYTF TRBD1 TRBV13 - TRBJ1-2
TGTGCCAGCAGTGCCTTAACTAGCGGGGGCACAGATACGCAGTATTTT CASSALTSGGTDTQYF TRBD2 TRBV25-1 once TRBJ2-3
TGTGCTAGCAGCCCCCAGGGGACTACCGCCCATGAGCAGTTCTTC CASSPQGTTAHEQFF - TRBV7-7 - TRBJ2-1
TGTGCCAGCTCCATCTCATTGAGTTCTGAAGCTTTCTTT CASSISLSSEAFF - TRBV18 once TRBJ1-1
TGTGCCAGCAGCTCCGGTATCAGGGAGACCCAGTACTTC CASSSGIRETQYF - TRBV7-9 - TRBJ2-5
TGTGCCAGCAGCTTATCCGGGACACAGAACACTGAAGCTTTCTTT CASSLSGTQNTEAFF - TRBV7-8 - TRBJ1-1
TGCGCCAGCAGCTTGGGAGTCACTGAAGCTTTCTTT CASSLGVTEAFF - TRBV5-1 - TRBJ1-1
TGTGCCAGCAGGACCGGACAGGGCACGCAGTACTTC CASRTGQGTQYF TRBD1 TRBV27 - TRBJ2-7
TGCGCCAGCAGCTTGGGAGGTGTGCAGGGGACTGAAGCTTTCTTT CASSLGGVQGTEAFF - TRBV5-1 - TRBJ1-1
TGTGCCAGCAGCTTGTTAGGGACAGGTGGAAACACCATATATTTT CASSLLGTGGNTIYF TRBD1 TRBV5-6 - TRBJ1-3
TGTGCCAGCAGCACGACAGGGGGGAACAATCAGCCCCAGCATTTT CASSTTGGNNQPQHF TRBD1 TRBV6-5 - TRBJ1-5
TGTGCCAGTAGCCAGGAACCTAATGAAAAACTGTTTTTT CASSQEPNEKLFF - TRBV19 - TRBJ1-4
TGTGCCAGCAGGAGGCTGGGGGGGGCTAATGAAAAACTGTTTTTT CASRRLGGANEKLFF - TRBV2 - TRBJ1-4
TGTGCCAGCACAAGGACAGGGCGACGAGGCTACACCTTC CASTRTGRRGYTF TRBD1 TRBV19 - TRBJ1-2
TGTGCCAGCAGCCAAGTGAGGCTAGCTGCCGAGCAGTTCTTC CASSQVRLAAEQFF - TRBV4-2 - TRBJ2-1
TGTGCCAGCAGTTTAGGACAGTACACTGAAGCTTTCTTT CASSLGQYTEAFF - TRBV12-3/TRBV12-4 - TRBJ1-1
TGTGCCAGCAGTTTCCCGCAGCAAGAGACCCAGTACTTC CASSFPQQETQYF - TRBV28 - TRBJ2-5
TGTGCCAGCAGTGCAACGACGGGTCTTAATGAAAAACTGTTTTTT CASSATTGLNEKLFF - TRBV27 - TRBJ1-4